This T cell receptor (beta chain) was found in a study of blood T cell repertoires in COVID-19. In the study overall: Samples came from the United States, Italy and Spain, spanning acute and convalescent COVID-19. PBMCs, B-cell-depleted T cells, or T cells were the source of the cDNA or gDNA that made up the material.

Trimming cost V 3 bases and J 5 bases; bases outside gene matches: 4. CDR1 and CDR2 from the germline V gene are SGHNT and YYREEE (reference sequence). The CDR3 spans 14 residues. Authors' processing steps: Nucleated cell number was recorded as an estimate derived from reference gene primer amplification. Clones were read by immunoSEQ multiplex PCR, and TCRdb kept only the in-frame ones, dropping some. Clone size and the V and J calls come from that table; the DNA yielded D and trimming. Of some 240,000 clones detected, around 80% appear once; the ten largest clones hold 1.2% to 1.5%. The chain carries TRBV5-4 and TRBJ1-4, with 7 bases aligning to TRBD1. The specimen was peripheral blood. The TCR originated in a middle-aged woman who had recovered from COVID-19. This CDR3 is CASSSGQQNEKLFF. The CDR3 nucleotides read TGTGCCAGCAGCTCGGGACAGCAGAATGAAAAACTGTTTTTT.